This passage covers 17 T cell receptor beta chains from one sample sequenced in a study of cytomegalovirus exposure and HLA in healthy donors. PCR amplification relied on 60 Vbeta primers (plus 13 Jbeta primers). The protocol was immunoSEQ multiplex PCR, while the TCRdb copy is restricted to in-frame clones and leaves out a portion. Listed are tens of thousands of clones; approximately 5% falls within the top ten. Sample: PBMCs. These receptor sequences come from a man in his thirties or forties in good health and CMV-seropositive.

This sequence joins TRBV7-2 and TRBJ1-1; the D gene is possibly TRBD1 (6 bases). The CDR3 has 14 amino acids. V lost 4 bases and J 6 bases, leaving 15 bases between the germline ends. Germline V gene sequence: CDR1 SGHTA, CDR2 FQGNSA. The CDR3 DNA sequence: TGTGCCAGCAGCTCCTACAGGGCCGTACCTGAAGCTTTCTTT. This sequence encodes CASSSYRAVPEAFF.

V usage is TRBV19 and J usage is TRBJ1-1, with D possibly TRBD1 on 5 matching bases. Trimming took off 4 bases at V and 0 bases at J, with 9 bases between the two ends. Germline values: CDR1 LNHDA, CDR2 SQIVND (reference sequence). This CDR3 has 14 amino acids. CDR3 protein: CASSTRTMNTEAFF. CDR3 in DNA: TGTGCCAGTAGTACTCGGACAATGAACACTGAAGCTTTCTTT. The full variable domain, in which reference TRBV19 and TRBJ1-1 provide the parts outside the CDR3, is DGGITQSPKYLFRKEGQNVTLSCEQNLNHDAMYWYRQDPGQGLRLIYYSQIVNDFQKGDIAEGYSVSREKKESFPLTVTSAQKNPTAFYLCASSTRTMNTEAFFGQGTRLTVV.

The chain recombines TRBV11-2 with TRBJ2-7; D might be TRBD2 (5 bases). CDR1 is SGHAT, CDR2 FQNNGV, per germline. V lost 0 bases and J lost 1, with 10 bases in between. The CDR3 totals 15 residues. CDR3 sequence (DNA): TGTGCCAGCAGCTTAGAGGTCGGGGAATCCTACGAGCAGTACTTC. Translation gives CASSLEVGESYEQYF.

The chain is built from TRBV7-3 and TRBJ2-7; D gene unclear. The V end was cut by 5 bases, the J end by 3 bases, with 14 bases between. The CDR3 is made up of 14 amino acids. The germline V gene encodes CDR1 SGHTA and CDR2 FQGTGA. The DNA for the CDR3 is TGTGCCAGCAGCCGGTTCCCGAAAAACTACGAGCAGTACTTC. It is translated as CASSRFPKNYEQYF.

J is TRBJ2-6 and V is TRBV27; no clear D gene. V lost 6 bases, J lost 4 bases, and 19 bases lay in between. The CDR3 contains 17 residues. Germline CDR1 reads MNHEY; CDR2 reads SMNVEV (reference sequence). The CDR3 here is CASRSLAPPIGANVLTF. CDR3 nucleotides: TGTGCCAGCAGAAGTTTGGCACCGCCCATCGGGGCCAACGTCCTGACTTTC.

The chain couples TRBV30 to TRBJ2-7, with D unclear. Germline loops: CDR1 GTSNPN, CDR2 SVGIG (reference sequence). CDR3 length: 11 amino acids. The ends were cut back, 2 bases at V and 6 bases at J, with 8 bases in the middle. The CDR3 loop reads CAWSKVVEQYF. The CDR3 DNA sequence: TGTGCCTGGAGTAAAGTAGTCGAGCAGTACTTC.

The chain couples TRBV11-3 to TRBJ2-7; 7 positions agree with TRBD2. Germline CDR1 and CDR2: SGHNT and YENEEA. V trimming: 2 bases; J trimming: 2 bases; junction bases outside the gene matches: 3. CDR3 size: 14 residues. The CDR3 DNA sequence: TGTGCCAGCAGCTTAAGTCTAGCGGCCTACGAGCAGTACTTC. Protein sequence: CASSLSLAAYEQYF.

This chain links TRBV4-1 with TRBJ1-1, with D possibly matching TRBD1 (6 bases). Trimming stripped 5 bases from V and 3 bases from J, with 13 bases between. CDR3 length: 14 amino acids. CDR1 MGHRA and CDR2 YSYEKL come from the germline V gene. CDR3 sequence (DNA): TGCGCCAGCAGCGTCAGGGAGGGGGACACTGAAGCTTTCTTT. This codes for CASSVREGDTEAFF.

V and J are TRBV6-1 and TRBJ2-7; D gene uncertain. CDR3 length: 14 residues. V was cut by 2 bases and J by 5 bases, with 13 bases left in between. Germline V gives CDR1 MNHNS, CDR2 SASEGT. The CDR3 loop is CASSESRIVHEQYF. The CDR3 DNA is TGTGCCAGCAGTGAATCCAGGATCGTCCACGAGCAGTACTTC.

CDR3 in DNA: TGTGCCAGCAGCGGCCGGACAGCGGACCATGTCTACGAGCAGTACTTC. Translation: CASSGRTADHVYEQYF. The genes are TRBV7-2 and TRBJ2-7, with a weak D call TRBD1 (6 bases). There are 16 residues in the CDR3. The V gene lost 5 bases and the J gene lost 3 bases, with 20 bases spanning the gap. Germline loops: CDR1 SGHTA, CDR2 FQGNSA.

The chain couples TRBV5-8 to TRBJ2-1; 10 positions match TRBD1. Germline-derived CDR1 and CDR2 are SGHTS and YDEGEE. CDR3 length: 16 residues. The V segment lost 2 bases and the J segment 5 bases; nucleotides outside the gene matches: 7. The CDR3 loop is CASSLLTGGTDNEQFF. For the CDR3, the DNA is TGTGCCAGCAGCTTATTGACAGGGGGCACCGACAATGAGCAGTTCTTC.

The CDR3 loop reads CASSPGTGHEKLFF. The CDR3 region has the DNA TGCGCCAGCAGCCCTGGGACAGGCCATGAAAAACTGTTTTTT. The V gene is TRBV5-1, the J gene TRBJ1-4; 8 nucleotides align to TRBD1. With V trimmed by 4 bases and J by 6 bases, 5 bases remained unmatched. From germline, CDR1 is SGHRS and CDR2 YFSETQ. The CDR3 is 14 residues long. Looking up the rest from reference TRBV5-1 and TRBJ1-4 gives the full variable domain: KAGVTQTPRYLIKTRGQQVTLSCSPISGHRSVSWYQQTPGQGLQFLFEYFSETQRNKGNFPGRFSGRQFSNSRSEMNVSTLELGDSALYLCASSPGTGHEKLFFGSGTQLSVL.

This chain joins TRBV6-5 and TRBJ2-1, with D possibly being TRBD1 (6 bases). There are 14 residues in the CDR3. Germline CDR1 and CDR2: MNHEY and SVGAGI. The germline V and J ends were trimmed by 6 bases and 4 bases, with 13 bases remaining between them. CDR3: CASSQSTGYNEQFF. The CDR3 DNA follows: TGTGCCAGCAGCCAAAGCACAGGGTACAATGAGCAGTTCTTC.

The J gene is TRBJ2-1, the V gene TRBV6-4; 11 bases are a match to TRBD1. The germline V gene has CDR1 MRHNA and CDR2 SNTAGT. V lost 2 bases to trimming and J lost 5 bases; unmatched junction nucleotides: 2. CDR3 length: 15 residues. CDR3 protein: CASSDRTGGHNEQFF. In nucleotides, the CDR3 is TGTGCCAGCAGTGACAGGACAGGGGGCCACAATGAGCAGTTCTTC.

The V gene is TRBV6-5, the J gene TRBJ2-7; D unclear. Trimming took off 0 bases at V and 0 bases at J, with 9 bases between the two ends. Germline lookup yields CDR1 MNHEY and CDR2 SVGAGI. The length of the CDR3 is 15 residues. The CDR3 loop reads CASSYSVASSYEQYF. CDR3 bases: TGTGCCAGCAGTTACTCAGTTGCCAGCTCCTACGAGCAGTACTTC.

V and J are TRBV5-5 and TRBJ2-7, with TRBD1 matching over 11 bases. After removal of 4 bases from V and 5 bases from J, the junction contained 2 bases not matched to a gene. The CDR3 sequence is 13 residues long. Germline V gene lookup returns CDR1 SGHKS and CDR2 YYEKEE (reference sequence). The CDR3 nucleotides are TGTGCCAGCAGCATGGACAGGGGGCACGAGCAGTACTTC. This codes for CASSMDRGHEQYF.

This chain links TRBV2 with TRBJ2-1; the match to TRBD1 covers 8 bases. Per the germline V gene, CDR1 is SNHLY and CDR2 is FYNNEI. The CDR3 has 14 residues. The V segment lost 7 bases and the J segment 7 bases; nucleotides outside the gene matches: 9. In nucleotides, the CDR3 is TGTGCCAGCACCGTGGACAGGGTGGGAAATGAGCAGTTCTTC. It is translated as CASTVDRVGNEQFF.